This T cell receptor (beta chain) was found in a study of T-cell reconstitution after alpha-beta-depleted transplantation in children. The TCRbeta library incorporated unique molecular identifiers. TCRdb itself ran the PCR reads through MiXCR, one entry per CDR3 protein. The sample includes about 58,000 distinct CDR3 sequences, 40% to 55% seen only once; the top ten take 95% to 98%. Study-wide results and limits: Counts and diversity of T cells one year after transplant came mostly from newly produced T cells. Reported findings indicate that, about two months after transplant, alpha-beta T cells came from several hundred expanded clones, which were derived from non-depleted graft cells. Some patients' high day-60 TCRbeta diversity was traced to surviving recipient T cells and thymic progenitors.

Note on this clonotype: Its antigen is undetermined.

This CDR3 is 13 amino acids long. CDR1 is SGDLS and CDR2 is YYNGEE in the germline V gene. V was clipped by 0 bases and J by 0 bases, with 3 bases between them. This chain joins TRBV9 and TRBJ1-2, with D unclear. The material was PBMCs, mostly from graft donor cells, obtained 360 days after TCRalphabeta/CD19-depleted stem cell transplant. The receptor comes from a male patient younger than 18 who had a stem cell transplant for acute lymphoblastic leukemia, so the T cells may come from the graft donor. CDR3 region: CASSVGANYGYTF. The CDR3 nucleotides are TGTGCCAGCAGCGTAGGGGCTAACTATGGCTACACCTTC.